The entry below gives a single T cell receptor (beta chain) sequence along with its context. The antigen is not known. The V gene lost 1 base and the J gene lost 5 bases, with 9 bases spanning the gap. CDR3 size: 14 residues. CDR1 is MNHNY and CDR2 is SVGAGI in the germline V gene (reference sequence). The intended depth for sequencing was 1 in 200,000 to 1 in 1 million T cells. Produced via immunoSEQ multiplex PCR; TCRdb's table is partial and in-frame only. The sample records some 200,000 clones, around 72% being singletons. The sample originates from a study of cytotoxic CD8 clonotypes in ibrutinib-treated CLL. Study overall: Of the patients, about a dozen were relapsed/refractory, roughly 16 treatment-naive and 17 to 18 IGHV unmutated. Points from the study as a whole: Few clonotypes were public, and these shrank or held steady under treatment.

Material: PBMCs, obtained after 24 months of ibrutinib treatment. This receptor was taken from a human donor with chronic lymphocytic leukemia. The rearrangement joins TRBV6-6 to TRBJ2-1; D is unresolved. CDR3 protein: CASSYFAANNEQFF. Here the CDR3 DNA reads TGTGCCAGCAGTTACTTTGCGGCGAACAATGAGCAGTTCTTC.